This entry lists 19 T cell receptor beta chains sequenced from one sample in a study of blood T cell repertoires in COVID-19. Produced via immunoSEQ multiplex PCR; TCRdb's table is partial and in-frame only. The data contain approximately 180,000 clones, roughly 88% of them singletons. The sequenced sample consisted of peripheral blood. The receptors were sampled from a man aged 55 to 70 with acute or convalescent COVID-19.

The chain uses TRBV7-3 and TRBJ2-2; 10 bases agree with TRBD2. V lost 4 bases to trimming and J lost 6 bases; unmatched junction nucleotides: 5. CDR1 is SGHTA, CDR2 FQGTGA, per germline. The CDR3 contains 15 residues. The CDR3 region is CASSSSGSKAGELFF. The DNA of the CDR3 is TGTGCCAGCAGCTCTAGCGGGAGCAAGGCCGGGGAGCTGTTTTTT.

This clone came up once. This chain connects TRBV7-6 to TRBJ2-7; 9 bases are shared with TRBD2. The CDR3 is 18 amino acids. J was trimmed by 0 bases and V by 1 base; bases with no gene match: 10. Germline values: CDR1 SGHVS, CDR2 FNYEAQ. The CDR3 DNA follows: TGTGCCAGCAGCTTAGGGTCAGCGGGAGGACCGAGCTCCTACGAGCAGTACTTC. It codes for CASSLGSAGGPSSYEQYF.

The genes are TRBV7-6 and TRBJ2-2; 9 bases line up with TRBD2. Germline V gene lookup returns CDR1 SGHVS and CDR2 FNYEAQ. J lost 0 bases, V lost 4 bases, and 9 bases had no gene match. The CDR3 is 18 amino acids. The CDR3 sequence is CASSSDLAGATNTGELFF. The CDR3 nucleotides are TGTGCCAGCAGCTCCGATTTAGCGGGAGCCACGAACACCGGGGAGCTGTTTTTT.

V and J are TRBV27 and TRBJ1-5; 10 bases are shared with TRBD1. The CDR3 is 16 residues long. CDR1 is MNHEY and CDR2 is SMNVEV in the germline V gene (reference sequence). Trimming took 6 bases from V and 7 from J; bases not matched to a gene: 12. CDR3: CASRLEGQGYGQPQHF. The DNA for the CDR3 is TGTGCCAGCAGATTAGAGGGACAGGGGTACGGACAGCCCCAGCATTTT.

This rearrangement joins TRBV7-9 to TRBJ1-1; the match to TRBD1 covers 8 bases. The CDR3 runs 13 residues. V shed 2 bases, J shed 5 bases, and the junction held 1 base outside the gene matches. Germline CDR1 and CDR2: SEHNR and FQNEAQ (reference sequence). The CDR3 reads CASSLRTGTEAFF. In DNA, the CDR3 is TGTGCCAGCAGCTTACGGACAGGGACTGAAGCTTTCTTT. The full variable domain, in which reference TRBV7-9 and TRBJ1-1 provide the parts outside the CDR3, is DTGVSQNPRHKITKRGQNVTFRCDPISEHNRLYWYRQTLGQGPEFLTYFQNEAQLEKSRLLSDRFSAERPKGSFSTLEIQRTEQGDSAMYLCASSLRTGTEAFFGQGTRLTVV.

The chain combines TRBV6-2 or TRBV6-3 with TRBJ2-5; tentatively, D is TRBD1 (6 bases). CDR3 size: 14 residues. CDR1 and CDR2 from the germline V gene are MNHEY and SVGEGT. Deletions cut 6 bases from V and 3 bases from J, with 14 bases between. As DNA, the CDR3 is TGTGCCAGCAGCCCAGGGGATAGAGAAGAGACCCAGTACTTC. It is translated as CASSPGDREETQYF.

There are a few counts of this clone. In DNA, the CDR3 is TGCAGCGCCAAGGGACAGGGGACAGCCTACGAGCAGTACTTC. As protein: CSAKGQGTAYEQYF. The J gene is TRBJ2-7, the V gene TRBV29-1, with TRBD1 matching 10 bases. The CDR3 is made up of 14 amino acids. CDR1 is SQVTM and CDR2 is ANQGSEA in the germline V gene. The ends lost 7 bases at V and 2 bases at J; junction bases unmatched: 8.

V usage is TRBV2 and J usage is TRBJ1-2; the match to TRBD1 covers 8 bases. The ends lost 6 bases at V and 1 base at J; junction bases unmatched: 4. The CDR3 runs 14 residues. The V gene's germline CDR1 is SNHLY and CDR2 FYNNEI. CDR3 DNA: TGTGCCAGCAGGAGGACAGGGAATAACTATGGCTACACCTTC. Residues: CASRRTGNNYGYTF.

Notes on this clone: One junction end disagrees with the germline gene, perhaps due to a read error. V and J are TRBV7-7 and TRBJ2-7; D may correspond to TRBD1 or TRBD2 (6 bases each). Germline V gene sequence: CDR1 SSHAT, CDR2 FNYEAQ (reference sequence). The CDR3 runs 16 residues. As DNA, the CDR3 is TGTGCTAGCAGCTTAGCGGAGGACAGCCTACCGGACGAGCAGTACTTC. Amino acid sequence: CASSLAEDSLPDEQYF. The whole variable domain, remainder taken from reference TRBV7-7 and TRBJ2-7, is GAGVSQSPRYKVTKRGQDVTLRCDPISSHATLYWYQQALGQGPEFLTYFNYEAQPDKSGLPSDRFSAERPEGSISTLTIQRTEQRDSAMYRCASSLAEDSLPDEQYFGPGTRLTVT.

This chain links TRBV24-1 with TRBJ2-7, with TRBD2 matching over 10 bases. The V segment lost 9 bases and the J segment 2 bases; nucleotides outside the gene matches: 15. Germline V lookup: CDR1 KGHDR, CDR2 SFDVKD. This CDR3 is 17 amino acids long. The CDR3 DNA follows: TGTGCCACCGCCGGACTAGCGGAGCCAATGATCCCCTACGAGCAGTACTTC. As protein: CATAGLAEPMIPYEQYF.

This clone occurred a few times. The gene calls are TRBV7-8 and TRBJ2-7, with 7 bases lining up with TRBD1. CDR1 is SGHVS, CDR2 FQNEAQ, per germline. The CDR3 consists of 18 residues. V gave up 1 base and J gave up 0 bases; unmatched junction bases: 12. CDR3 residues: CASSLGGNSGTVSYEQYF. CDR3 DNA: TGTGCCAGCAGCTTAGGGGGGAACTCCGGGACAGTCTCCTACGAGCAGTACTTC.

This chain joins TRBV5-1 and TRBJ2-7; perhaps TRBD2 as D (6 bases). Trimming took 0 bases from V and 0 from J, leaving 10 bases between them. The CDR3 length is 15 residues. The germline gives CDR1 SGHRS, CDR2 YFSETQ. CDR3 sequence: CASSLAAGSSYEQYF. The CDR3 DNA is TGCGCCAGCAGCTTGGCGGCGGGGAGCTCCTACGAGCAGTACTTC.

This chain links TRBV5-1 with TRBJ1-2; no reliable D call. Trimming shortened V by 1 base and J by 4 bases, and 8 bases separated the two germline ends. CDR1 is SGHRS, CDR2 YFSETQ, per germline. The CDR3 is made up of 13 amino acids. CDR3 amino acids: CASSLTETYGYTF. The CDR3 DNA sequence: TGCGCCAGCAGCTTGACAGAAACCTATGGCTACACCTTC.

This clone was detected only a few times. This chain joins TRBV7-5 and TRBJ2-2; the tabulated D call, TRBD1, remains unverified against the DNA. TRBV7-5 is tagged as a pseudogene. The CDR3 is 15 residues long. This chain's CDR3 is CARSPAGGNTGELFF. CDR3 coding DNA: TGTGCCAGAAGCCCAGCAGGGGGCAACACCGGGGAGCTGTTTTTT.

The chain has TRBV12-5 and TRBJ2-2; D gene ambiguous. The CDR3 consists of 13 residues. Germline CDR1 reads LGHNT; CDR2 reads FRNRAP. Trimming pared 6 bases from V and 8 bases from J, leaving 13 bases between. The CDR3 nucleotides are TGTGCTAGTGGCTCACTCCTGATAGGGGAGCTGTTTTTT. Translating it yields CASGSLLIGELFF.

The J gene is TRBJ2-7, the V gene TRBV4-3, with a possible D match to TRBD2 (5 bases). Trimming left V 0 bases short and J 3 bases short, with 15 bases between. Germline values: CDR1 LGHNA, CDR2 YSLEER. The CDR3 totals 16 residues. The DNA of the CDR3 is TGCGCCAGCAGCCAAGATCGGCCGGGATATCGCTACGAGCAGTACTTC. It is translated as CASSQDRPGYRYEQYF.

The rearrangement uses TRBV27 and TRBJ1-1; perhaps TRBD1 as D (5 bases). CDR3 length: 13 amino acids. Per the germline V gene, CDR1 is MNHEY and CDR2 is SMNVEV (reference sequence). The V and J ends lost 6 bases and 0 bases respectively, with 8 bases between them. The CDR3 sequence is CASRGQLNTEAFF. CDR3 nucleotides: TGTGCCAGCAGAGGACAACTGAACACTGAAGCTTTCTTT.

V usage is TRBV5-6 and J usage is TRBJ1-5; 7 nucleotides agree with TRBD1. The CDR3 has 15 amino acids. Germline lookup yields CDR1 SGHDT and CDR2 YYEEEE. V trimming: 2 bases; J trimming: 4 bases; junction bases outside the gene matches: 6. The DNA for the CDR3 is TGTGCCAGCAGCTTCCAGGGGACAGCTAATCAGCCCCAGCATTTT. Its protein product is CASSFQGTANQPQHF.

The chain has TRBV19 and TRBJ1-3, with TRBD1 matching 7 bases. CDR1 and CDR2 from the germline V gene are LNHDA and SQIVND (reference sequence). The CDR3 sequence is 13 residues long. Losses at the gene ends were 11 bases for V and 3 bases for J; bases not matched to a gene: 7. Here the CDR3 DNA reads TGTGCCTCAGGGACAGAACTTGGAAACACCATATATTTT. It specifies CASGTELGNTIYF. Variable domain in full (rest from reference TRBV19 and TRBJ1-3): DGGITQSPKYLFRKEGQNVTLSCEQNLNHDAMYWYRQDPGQGLRLIYYSQIVNDFQKGDIAEGYSVSREKKESFPLTVTSAQKNPTAFYLCASGTELGNTIYFGEGSWLTVV.